The clone carrying this TCR beta chain was observed a few times. Its antigen is currently unknown. The junction departs from the called germline gene at one end, perhaps through a read error. This entry belongs to a study of vaccination effects on CD4 cells after COVID-19. Study-level findings and limits: A shortage of convalescent patients and an absence of early post-infection timepoints characterized the study. Healthy vaccinees' vaccine-induced clones included only 1 of 255 that recognized common cold coronaviruses.

The CDR3 covers 12 residues. The germline V gene has CDR1 SNHLY and CDR2 FYNNEI. Profiled with immunoSEQ multiplex PCR; TCRdb holds only in-frame clones, not every one. The repertoire includes approximately 30,000 clones, 72% of them detected once, and over 9.5% sits in the top ten. Before sequencing took place, the ViraFEST assay used viral peptide pools to expand antigen-specific CD4+ T cells. An approximately 10-day culture period preceded the isolation of CD4+ T cells. Negative nucleocapsid antibody tests before and after vaccination confirmed no previous SARS-CoV-2 infection. Each culture well received a few million PBMC. These cells were then cultured in IMDM with approximately 9.8 IU/ml IL-2 and 10 ug/ml peptides. Half the medium was replaced with IL-2 medium on days 3 and 7.

This chain links TRBV2 with TRBJ2-3; D remains ambiguous. Sequenced material: CD4+ T cells from PBMCs cultured with SARS-CoV-2 spike peptides, taken before COVID-19 vaccination. The clonotype was recovered from a human donor who received a COVID-19 vaccine. The CDR3 loop is CASSEDADTQYF. The CDR3 coding sequence is TGTGCCAGCAGTGAAGACGCAGACACGCAGTATTTT.